This TCR beta chain was identified during a study of CD8 T cells in ankylosing spondylitis. TCRdb re-derived calls from the 5' RACE reads in MiXCR, one entry per CDR3 protein. The profile shows about 27,000 distinct CDR3 sequences, roughly 8.6% of them singletons. Comments on this clonotype: Its antigen is as yet unknown.

Study-level results: Clones linked with disease were CD8+ and fairly uncommon in the peripheral blood. Matched synovial fluid from ankylosing spondylitis patients was reported to be enriched for disease-linked clones. Seven to nine highly homologous variants made up a TCR beta motif, and this motif appeared characteristic of ankylosing spondylitis blood.

The V and J ends lost 1 base and 5 bases, in that order; junction bases with no gene match: 5. The CDR3 is made up of 14 amino acids. Germline CDR1 is DFQATT and CDR2 is SNEGSKA (reference sequence). The gene calls are TRBV20-1 and TRBJ2-5; 9 nucleotides line up with TRBD1. The TCR was taken from a male donor with ankylosing spondylitis or in good health (not recorded which). Sequenced sample: blood. The DNA for the CDR3 is TGCAGTGCTAGAGTCTACAGGGGGCTGGAGACCCAGTACTTC. Residues: CSARVYRGLETQYF.